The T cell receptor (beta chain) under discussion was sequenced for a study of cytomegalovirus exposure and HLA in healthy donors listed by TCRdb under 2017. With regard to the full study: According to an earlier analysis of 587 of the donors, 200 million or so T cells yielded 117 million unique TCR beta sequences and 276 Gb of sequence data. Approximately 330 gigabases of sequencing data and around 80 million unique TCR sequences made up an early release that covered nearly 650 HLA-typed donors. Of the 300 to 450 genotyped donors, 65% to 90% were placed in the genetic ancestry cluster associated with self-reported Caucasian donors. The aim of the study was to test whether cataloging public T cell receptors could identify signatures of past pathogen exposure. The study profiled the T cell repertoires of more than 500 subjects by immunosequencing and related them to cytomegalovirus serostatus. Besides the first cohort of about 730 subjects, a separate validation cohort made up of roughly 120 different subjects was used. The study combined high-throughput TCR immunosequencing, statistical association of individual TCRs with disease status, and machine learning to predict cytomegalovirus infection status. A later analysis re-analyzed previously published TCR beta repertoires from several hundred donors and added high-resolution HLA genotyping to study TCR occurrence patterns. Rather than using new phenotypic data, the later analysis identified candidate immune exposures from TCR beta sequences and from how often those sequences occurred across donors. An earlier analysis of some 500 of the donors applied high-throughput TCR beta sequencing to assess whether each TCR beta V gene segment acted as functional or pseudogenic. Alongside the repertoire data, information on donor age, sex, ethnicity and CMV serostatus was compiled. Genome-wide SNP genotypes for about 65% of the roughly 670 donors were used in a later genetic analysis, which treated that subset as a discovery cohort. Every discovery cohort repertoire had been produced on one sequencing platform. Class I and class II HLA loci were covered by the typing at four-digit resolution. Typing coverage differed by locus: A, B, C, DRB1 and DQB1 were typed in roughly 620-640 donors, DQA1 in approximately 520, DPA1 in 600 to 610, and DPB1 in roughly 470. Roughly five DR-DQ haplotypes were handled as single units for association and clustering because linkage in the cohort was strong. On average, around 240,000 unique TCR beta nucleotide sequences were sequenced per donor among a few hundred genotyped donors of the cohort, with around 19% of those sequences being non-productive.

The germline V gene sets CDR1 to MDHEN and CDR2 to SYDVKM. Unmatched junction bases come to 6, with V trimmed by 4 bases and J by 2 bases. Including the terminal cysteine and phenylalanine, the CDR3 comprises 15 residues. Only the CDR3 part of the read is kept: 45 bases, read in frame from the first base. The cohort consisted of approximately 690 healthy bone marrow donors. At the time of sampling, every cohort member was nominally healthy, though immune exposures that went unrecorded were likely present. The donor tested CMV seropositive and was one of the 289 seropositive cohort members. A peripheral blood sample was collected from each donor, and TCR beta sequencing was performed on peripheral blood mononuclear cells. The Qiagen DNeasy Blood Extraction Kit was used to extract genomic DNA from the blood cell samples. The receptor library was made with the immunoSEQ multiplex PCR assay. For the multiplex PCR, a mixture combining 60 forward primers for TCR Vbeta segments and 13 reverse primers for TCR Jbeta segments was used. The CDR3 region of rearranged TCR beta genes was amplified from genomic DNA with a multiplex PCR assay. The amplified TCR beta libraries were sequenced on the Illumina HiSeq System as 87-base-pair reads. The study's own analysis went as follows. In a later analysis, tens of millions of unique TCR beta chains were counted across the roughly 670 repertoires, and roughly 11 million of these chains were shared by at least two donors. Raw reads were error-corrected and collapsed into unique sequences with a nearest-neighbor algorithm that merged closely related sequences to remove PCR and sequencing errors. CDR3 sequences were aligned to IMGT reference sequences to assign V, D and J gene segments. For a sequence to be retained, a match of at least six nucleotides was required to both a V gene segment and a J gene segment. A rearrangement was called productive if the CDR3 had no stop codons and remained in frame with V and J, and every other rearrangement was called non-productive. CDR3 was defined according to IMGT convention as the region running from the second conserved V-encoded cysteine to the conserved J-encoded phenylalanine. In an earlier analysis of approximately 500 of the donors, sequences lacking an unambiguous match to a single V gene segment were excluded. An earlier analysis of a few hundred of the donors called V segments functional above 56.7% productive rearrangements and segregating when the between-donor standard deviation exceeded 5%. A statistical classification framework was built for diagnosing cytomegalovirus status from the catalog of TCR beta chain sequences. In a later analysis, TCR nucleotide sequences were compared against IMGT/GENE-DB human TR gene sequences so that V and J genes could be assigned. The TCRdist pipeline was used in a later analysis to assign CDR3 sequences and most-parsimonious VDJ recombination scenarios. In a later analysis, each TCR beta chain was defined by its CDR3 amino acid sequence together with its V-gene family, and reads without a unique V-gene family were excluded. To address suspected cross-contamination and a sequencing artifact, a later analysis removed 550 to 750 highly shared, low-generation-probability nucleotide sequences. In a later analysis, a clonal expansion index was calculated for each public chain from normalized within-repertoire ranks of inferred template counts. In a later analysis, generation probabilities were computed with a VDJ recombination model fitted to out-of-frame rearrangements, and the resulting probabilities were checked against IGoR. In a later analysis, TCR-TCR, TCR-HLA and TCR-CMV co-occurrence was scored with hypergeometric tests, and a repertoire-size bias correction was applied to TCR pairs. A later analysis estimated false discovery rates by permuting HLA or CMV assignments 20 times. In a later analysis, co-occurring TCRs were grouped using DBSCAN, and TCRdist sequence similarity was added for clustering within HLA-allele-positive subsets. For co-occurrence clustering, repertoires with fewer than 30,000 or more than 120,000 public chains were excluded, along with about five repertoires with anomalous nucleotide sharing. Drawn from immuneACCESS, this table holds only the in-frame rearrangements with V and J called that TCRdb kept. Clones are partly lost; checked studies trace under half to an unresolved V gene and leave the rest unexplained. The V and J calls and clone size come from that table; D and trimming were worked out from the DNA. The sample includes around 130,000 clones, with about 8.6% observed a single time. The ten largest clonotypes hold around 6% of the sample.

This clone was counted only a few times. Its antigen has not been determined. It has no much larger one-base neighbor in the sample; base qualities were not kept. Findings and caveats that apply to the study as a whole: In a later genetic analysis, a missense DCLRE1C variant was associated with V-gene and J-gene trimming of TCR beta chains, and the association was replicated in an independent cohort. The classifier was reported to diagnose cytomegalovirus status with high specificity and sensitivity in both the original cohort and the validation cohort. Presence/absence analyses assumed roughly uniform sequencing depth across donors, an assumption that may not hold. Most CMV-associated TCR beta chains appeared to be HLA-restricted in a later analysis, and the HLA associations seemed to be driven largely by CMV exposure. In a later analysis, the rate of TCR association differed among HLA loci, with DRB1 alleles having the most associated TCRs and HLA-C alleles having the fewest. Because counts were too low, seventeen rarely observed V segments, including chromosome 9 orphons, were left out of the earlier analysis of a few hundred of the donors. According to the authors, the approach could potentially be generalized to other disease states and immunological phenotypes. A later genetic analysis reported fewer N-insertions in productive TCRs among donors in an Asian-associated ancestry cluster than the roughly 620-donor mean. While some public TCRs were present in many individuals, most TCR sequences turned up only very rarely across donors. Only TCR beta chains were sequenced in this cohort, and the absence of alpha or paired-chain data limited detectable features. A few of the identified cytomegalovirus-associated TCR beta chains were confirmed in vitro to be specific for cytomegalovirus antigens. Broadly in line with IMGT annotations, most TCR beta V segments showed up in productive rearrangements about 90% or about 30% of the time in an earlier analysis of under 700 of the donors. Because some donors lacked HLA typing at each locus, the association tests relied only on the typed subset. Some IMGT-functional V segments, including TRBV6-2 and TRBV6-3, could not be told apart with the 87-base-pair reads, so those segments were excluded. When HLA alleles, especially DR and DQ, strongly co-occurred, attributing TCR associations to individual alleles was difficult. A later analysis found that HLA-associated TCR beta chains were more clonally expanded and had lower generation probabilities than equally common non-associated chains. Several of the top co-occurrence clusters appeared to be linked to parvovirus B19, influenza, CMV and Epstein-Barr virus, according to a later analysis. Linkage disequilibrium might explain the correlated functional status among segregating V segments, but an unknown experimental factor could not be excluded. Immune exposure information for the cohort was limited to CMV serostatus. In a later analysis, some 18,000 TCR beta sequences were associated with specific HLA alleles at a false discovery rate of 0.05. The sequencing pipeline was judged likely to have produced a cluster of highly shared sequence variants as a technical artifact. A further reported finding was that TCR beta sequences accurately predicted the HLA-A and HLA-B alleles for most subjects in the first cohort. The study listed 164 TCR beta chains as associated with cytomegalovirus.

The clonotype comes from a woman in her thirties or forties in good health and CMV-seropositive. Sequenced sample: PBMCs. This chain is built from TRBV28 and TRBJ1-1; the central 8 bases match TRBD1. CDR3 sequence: CASSSQGALNTEAFF. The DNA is TGTGCCAGCAGTTCCCAGGGGGCCCTTAACACTGAAGCTTTCTTT.